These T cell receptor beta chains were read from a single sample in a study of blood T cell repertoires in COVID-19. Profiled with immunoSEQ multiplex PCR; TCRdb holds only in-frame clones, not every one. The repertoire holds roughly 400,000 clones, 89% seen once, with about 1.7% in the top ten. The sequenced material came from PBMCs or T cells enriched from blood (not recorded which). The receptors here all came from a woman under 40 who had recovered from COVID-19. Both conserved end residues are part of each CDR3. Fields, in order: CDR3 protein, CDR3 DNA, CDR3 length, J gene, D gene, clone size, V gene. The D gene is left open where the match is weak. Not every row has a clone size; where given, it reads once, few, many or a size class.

CAWSSPGTGDSYEQYF | TGTGCCTGGAGTTCGCCCGGGACAGGGGATTCCTACGAGCAGTACTTC | 16 | TRBJ2-7 | TRBD1 | few | TRBV30
CATSKYGTGEPNTEAFF | TGTGCCACCAGCAAGTATGGGACAGGGGAACCGAACACTGAAGCTTTCTTT | 17 | TRBJ1-1 | TRBD1 | - | TRBV15
CASSPGLAGIQETQYF | TGTGCCAGCTCACCTGGACTAGCGGGGATACAAGAGACCCAGTACTTC | 16 | TRBJ2-5 | TRBD2 | - | TRBV18
CASSDRLGQNNGYTF | TGTGCCAGCAGTGATAGATTGGGACAGAACAATGGCTACACCTTC | 15 | TRBJ1-2 | TRBD1 | once | TRBV28
CASSPPDDRDTEAFF | TGTGCCAGCTCACCACCGGATGACAGGGACACTGAAGCTTTCTTT | 15 | TRBJ1-1 | TRBD1 | - | TRBV18
CASSLLRRATTADTQYF | TGTGCCAGCAGTTTACTTAGGAGGGCCACTACGGCAGATACGCAGTATTTT | 17 | TRBJ2-3 | - | - | TRBV28
CASSPGRRDGGYTF | TGTGCCAGCTCACCAGGACGGAGGGATGGAGGCTACACCTTC | 14 | TRBJ1-2 | - | - | TRBV18
CSVSTGDLTYEQYF | TGCAGCGTTTCTACAGGAGACCTCACCTACGAGCAGTACTTC | 14 | TRBJ2-7 | - | - | TRBV29-1
CASSDRRNSPLHF | TGTGCCAGCAGCGACAGGAGAAATTCACCCCTCCACTTT | 13 | TRBJ1-6 | - | - | TRBV12-3/TRBV12-4
CASRGQGWDQPQHF | TGTGCCAGCAGGGGACAGGGGTGGGATCAGCCCCAGCATTTT | 14 | TRBJ1-5 | TRBD1 | once | TRBV7-9
CSASRGGRQPQHF | TGCAGTGCTAGTCGGGGAGGGCGACAGCCCCAGCATTTT | 13 | TRBJ1-5 | - | - | TRBV20-1
CASSFRARFEAFF | TGTGCCAGCAGCTTCAGGGCCAGATTTGAAGCTTTCTTT | 13 | TRBJ1-1 | - | - | TRBV11-2
CASSQILSGAGTDTQYF | TGTGCCAGCAGCCAAATTCTTTCGGGTGCTGGCACAGATACGCAGTATTTT | 17 | TRBJ2-3 | - | - | TRBV3-1/TRBV3-2
CASSLADRSNEKLFF | TGTGCCAGCAGCTTGGCGGACAGGAGTAATGAAAAACTGTTTTTT | 15 | TRBJ1-4 | TRBD1 | - | TRBV5-5
CASSDLTGSYNEQFF | TGTGCCAGCAGTGACCTGACGGGATCCTACAATGAGCAGTTCTTC | 15 | TRBJ2-1 | - | - | TRBV25-1
CAISDPIGVRGSGGGELFF | TGTGCCATCAGTGACCCGATCGGAGTCAGGGGATCGGGCGGCGGGGAGCTGTTTTTT | 19 | TRBJ2-2 | - | - | TRBV10-3
CASSLSGFTGSLEQYF | TGTGCCAGCAGTTTATCCGGGTTCACCGGCTCCCTCGAGCAGTACTTC | 16 | TRBJ2-7 | - | - | TRBV27
CASRFRQLNTEAFF | TGCGCCAGCAGGTTCCGACAGCTAAACACTGAAGCTTTCTTT | 14 | TRBJ1-1 | - | - | TRBV5-1
CATSTLAGASYNEQFF | TGTGCCACCAGTACCTTAGCGGGAGCCTCCTACAATGAGCAGTTCTTC | 16 | TRBJ2-1 | TRBD2 | once | TRBV24-1
CASSAPNTRRTHF | TGTGCCAGCAGCGCACCTAACACGAGGCGGACTCACTTC | 13 | TRBJ1-2 | - | - | TRBV7-2
CASSPTTGSNQPQHF | TGTGCCAGTAGTCCCACTACCGGGAGCAATCAGCCCCAGCATTTT | 15 | TRBJ1-5 | - | - | TRBV19
CASSRRQGLGNIQYF | TGTGCCAGCAGCCGACGACAGGGGCTGGGAAACATTCAGTACTTC | 15 | TRBJ2-4 | TRBD1 | - | TRBV27
CASSLARTMGTYNSPLHF | TGCGCCAGCAGCTTGGCCCGGACGATGGGGACATATAATTCACCCCTCCACTTT | 18 | TRBJ1-6 | - | - | TRBV5-1
CASSTGTSGITGELFF | TGTGCCAGTAGCACCGGGACTAGCGGTATAACCGGGGAGCTGTTTTTT | 16 | TRBJ2-2 | TRBD2 | - | TRBV19
CASSPPAGNTIYF | TGTGCCAGCAGTCCTCCTGCTGGAAACACCATATATTTT | 13 | TRBJ1-3 | - | - | TRBV12-3/TRBV12-4